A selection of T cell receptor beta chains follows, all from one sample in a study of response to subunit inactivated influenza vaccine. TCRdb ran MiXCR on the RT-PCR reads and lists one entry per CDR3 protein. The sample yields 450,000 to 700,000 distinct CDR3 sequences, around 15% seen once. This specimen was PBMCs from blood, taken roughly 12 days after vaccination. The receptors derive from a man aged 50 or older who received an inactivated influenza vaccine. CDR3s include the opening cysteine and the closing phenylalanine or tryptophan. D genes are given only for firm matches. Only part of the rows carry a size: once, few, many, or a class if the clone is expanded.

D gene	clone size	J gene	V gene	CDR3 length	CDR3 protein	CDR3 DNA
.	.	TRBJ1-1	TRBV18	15	CASSPPRVYHTEAFF	TGTGCCAGCTCACCCCCTCGAGTTTATCACACTGAAGCTTTCTTT
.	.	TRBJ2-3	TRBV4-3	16	CASSHGERGQPDTQYF	TGCGCCAGCAGCCACGGGGAGCGGGGACAACCAGATACGCAGTATTTT
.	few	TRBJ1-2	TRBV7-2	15	CASSSPARVSYGYTF	TGTGCCAGCAGCTCCCCGGCAAGAGTCTCCTATGGCTACACCTTC
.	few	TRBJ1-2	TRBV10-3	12	CAISDGGVGYTF	TGTGCCATCAGTGACGGGGGGGTCGGCTACACCTTC
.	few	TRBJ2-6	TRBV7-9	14	CASTLDSGANVLTF	TGTGCCAGCACCCTGGACTCTGGGGCCAACGTCCTGACTTTC
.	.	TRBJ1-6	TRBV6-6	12	CASSYWDSPLHF	TGTGCCAGCAGTTATTGGGATTCACCCCTCCACTTT
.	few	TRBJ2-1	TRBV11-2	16	CASSEPGHPLDNEQFF	TGTGCCAGCAGCGAGCCGGGCCACCCGCTCGACAATGAGCAGTTCTTC
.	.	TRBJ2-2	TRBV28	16	CASSFFALEGTGELFF	TGTGCCAGCAGTTTCTTCGCTCTGGAGGGCACCGGGGAGCTGTTTTTT
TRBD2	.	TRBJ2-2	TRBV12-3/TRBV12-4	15	CASSLPPGRISELFF	TGTGCCAGCAGTTTACCGCCCGGGAGGATTTCGGAGCTGTTTTTT
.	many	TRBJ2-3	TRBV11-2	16	CASSLAAYRATDTQYF	TGTGCCAGCAGCTTAGCGGCATACAGGGCCACAGATACGCAGTATTTT
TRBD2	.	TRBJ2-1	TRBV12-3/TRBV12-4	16	CASSLAPSGGANEQFF	TGTGCCAGCAGTTTAGCCCCTAGCGGGGGGGCCAATGAGCAGTTCTTC
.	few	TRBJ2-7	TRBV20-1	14	CSGGTDRSPYEQYF	TGCAGCGGAGGCACCGACAGGAGCCCCTACGAGCAGTACTTC
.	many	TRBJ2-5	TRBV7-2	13	CASSQLLRGTQYF	TGTGCCAGCAGCCAGCTTCTTAGGGGGACCCAGTACTTC
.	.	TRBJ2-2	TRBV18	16	CASSPLETRYTGELFF	TGTGCCAGCTCACCGCTGGAGACTAGATACACCGGGGAGCTGTTTTTT
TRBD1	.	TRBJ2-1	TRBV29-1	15	CSGEPGQGAYNEQFF	TGCAGCGGGGAGCCGGGACAGGGGGCCTACAATGAGCAGTTCTTC
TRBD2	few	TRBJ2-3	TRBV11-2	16	CASSLGLALPTDTQYF	TGTGCCAGCAGCTTAGGACTAGCCTTACCCACAGATACGCAGTATTTT
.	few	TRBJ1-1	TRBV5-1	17	CASSLAGSTRMNTEAFF	TGCGCCAGCAGCTTGGCGGGATCGACAAGAATGAACACTGAAGCTTTCTTT
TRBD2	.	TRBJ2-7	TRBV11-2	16	CASSLDRTSGRAEQYF	TGTGCCAGCAGCTTAGACCGGACTAGCGGGAGAGCGGAGCAGTACTTC
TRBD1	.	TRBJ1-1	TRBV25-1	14	CASRGTGVGTEAFF	TGTGCCAGCAGGGGGACAGGGGTAGGAACTGAAGCTTTCTTT
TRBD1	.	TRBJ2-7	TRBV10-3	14	CAISAQTGDYEQYF	TGTGCCATCAGTGCCCAGACAGGGGACTACGAGCAGTACTTC
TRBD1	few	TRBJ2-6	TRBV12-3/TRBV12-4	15	CASRTGSLGANVLTF	TGTGCCAGCAGGACAGGGAGTTTGGGGGCCAACGTCCTGACTTTC
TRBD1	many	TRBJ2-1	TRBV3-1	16	CASSQEYPSTGGEQFF	TGTGCCAGCAGCCAAGAATATCCTTCGACAGGGGGTGAGCAGTTCTTC
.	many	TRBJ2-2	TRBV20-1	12	CSARDLPGELFF	TGCAGTGCTAGAGATCTCCCCGGGGAGCTGTTTTTT